These T cell receptor beta chains were read from a single sample in a study of blood T cell repertoires in COVID-19. TCRdb's copy holds only in-frame clones and misses some; the assay was immunoSEQ multiplex PCR. The sample consists of tens of thousands of clones, roughly nine tenths of them appearing once. Specimen: peripheral blood. Receptors were obtained from a human donor in a cohort sampled during active COVID-19. Each CDR3 is given with its conserved first and last residue. D genes are given only for firm matches. A row's size may be missing; if present it is once, few, many or a size class.

D gene: TRBD1
J gene: TRBJ2-5
clone size: .
V gene: TRBV11-3
CDR3 protein: CASSSSRTGGFETQYF
CDR3 DNA: TGTGCCAGCAGCTCGTCCAGGACAGGGGGTTTCGAGACCCAGTACTTC

D gene: TRBD1
J gene: TRBJ2-5
clone size: .
V gene: TRBV19
CDR3 protein: CASSAWGQGQETQYF
CDR3 DNA: TGTGCCAGTAGTGCGTGGGGACAGGGCCAAGAGACCCAGTACTTC

D gene: .
J gene: TRBJ2-2
clone size: .
V gene: TRBV7-2
CDR3 protein: CASSPHGLGGTGELFF
CDR3 DNA: TGTGCCAGCAGCCCCCACGGACTAGGGGGGACCGGGGAGCTGTTTTTT

D gene: TRBD1
J gene: TRBJ2-5
clone size: .
V gene: TRBV19
CDR3 protein: CASSRLGTGRETQYF
CDR3 DNA: TGTGCCAGTAGTCGTCTAGGGACAGGGAGAGAGACCCAGTACTTC

D gene: TRBD1
J gene: TRBJ1-5
clone size: .
V gene: TRBV6-5
CDR3 protein: CASRGQGGDQPQHF
CDR3 DNA: TGTGCCAGCAGGGGACAGGGAGGGGATCAGCCCCAGCATTTT

D gene: .
J gene: TRBJ2-5
clone size: .
V gene: TRBV5-6
CDR3 protein: CASSRAAANNRGETQYF
CDR3 DNA: TGTGCCAGCAGCCGTGCTGCGGCCAACAACCGAGGGGAGACCCAGTACTTC

D gene: TRBD2
J gene: TRBJ2-3
clone size: once
V gene: TRBV30
CDR3 protein: CAWSLLTSGGITDTQYF
CDR3 DNA: TGTGCCTGGAGTCTCCTTACTAGCGGGGGGATCACAGATACGCAGTATTTT

D gene: TRBD1
J gene: TRBJ2-5
clone size: few
V gene: TRBV6-5
CDR3 protein: CASGGTGRAKTQYF
CDR3 DNA: TGTGCCAGCGGCGGGACAGGAAGGGCCAAGACCCAGTACTTC

D gene: .
J gene: TRBJ2-5
clone size: .
V gene: TRBV18
CDR3 protein: CASSPGAAQETQYF
CDR3 DNA: TGTGCCAGCTCACCAGGGGCAGCCCAAGAGACCCAGTACTTC

D gene: TRBD2
J gene: TRBJ2-1
clone size: .
V gene: TRBV11-1
CDR3 protein: CASSASGTSANNEQFF
CDR3 DNA: TGTGCCAGCAGCGCCTCCGGGACTAGCGCCAACAATGAGCAGTTCTTC

D gene: TRBD1
J gene: TRBJ1-1
clone size: .
V gene: TRBV2
CDR3 protein: CASSGRQGLNTEAFF
CDR3 DNA: TGTGCCAGCAGTGGTCGACAGGGGCTGAACACTGAAGCTTTCTTT

D gene: TRBD1
J gene: TRBJ2-5
clone size: .
V gene: TRBV5-4
CDR3 protein: CASAGGPETQYF
CDR3 DNA: TGTGCTTCAGCAGGGGGTCCGGAGACCCAGTACTTC

D gene: .
J gene: TRBJ2-3
clone size: .
V gene: TRBV9
CDR3 protein: CASSVAGVTDTQYF
CDR3 DNA: TGTGCCAGCAGCGTAGCGGGGGTTACAGATACGCAGTATTTT

D gene: TRBD1
J gene: TRBJ1-2
clone size: .
V gene: TRBV19
CDR3 protein: CASTPGQDPFWYGYTF
CDR3 DNA: TGTGCCAGTACACCGGGACAGGACCCTTTTTGGTACGGCTACACCTTC

D gene: .
J gene: TRBJ2-3
clone size: .
V gene: TRBV5-1
CDR3 protein: CASRFAGSTDTQYF
CDR3 DNA: TGCGCCAGCAGATTCGCGGGGAGCACAGATACGCAGTATTTT

D gene: TRBD1
J gene: TRBJ2-7
clone size: .
V gene: TRBV11-2
CDR3 protein: CASSWGQGTYEQYF
CDR3 DNA: TGTGCCAGCAGCTGGGGACAGGGAACCTACGAGCAGTACTTC

D gene: .
J gene: TRBJ1-1
clone size: once
V gene: TRBV18
CDR3 protein: CASSPRTNTEAFF
CDR3 DNA: TGTGCCAGCTCACCCCGTACTAACACTGAAGCTTTCTTT

D gene: TRBD2
J gene: TRBJ2-5
clone size: .
V gene: TRBV6-5
CDR3 protein: CASSSGSGGSETQYF
CDR3 DNA: TGTGCCAGCAGTTCAGGTAGCGGGGGATCTGAGACCCAGTACTTC

D gene: TRBD1
J gene: TRBJ1-5
clone size: .
V gene: TRBV27
CDR3 protein: CASSRRGDRVSNQPQHF
CDR3 DNA: TGTGCCAGCAGTCGAAGGGGGGACAGGGTAAGCAATCAGCCCCAGCATTTT

D gene: .
J gene: TRBJ1-2
clone size: .
V gene: TRBV5-8
CDR3 protein: CASSLDVRANYGYTF
CDR3 DNA: TGTGCCAGCAGCTTGGACGTCCGAGCTAACTATGGCTACACCTTC

D gene: TRBD1
J gene: TRBJ2-7
clone size: .
V gene: TRBV11-2
CDR3 protein: CASSPLGQGIYEQYF
CDR3 DNA: TGTGCCAGCAGCCCCCTCGGACAGGGTATCTACGAGCAGTACTTC

D gene: .
J gene: TRBJ1-2
clone size: .
V gene: TRBV6-1
CDR3 protein: CASSEPRIILNYGYTF
CDR3 DNA: TGTGCCAGCAGTGAACCCAGGATTATTCTTAACTATGGCTACACCTTC

D gene: .
J gene: TRBJ2-5
clone size: .
V gene: TRBV5-1
CDR3 protein: CASSLREGRETQYF
CDR3 DNA: TGCGCCAGCAGCCTTAGAGAGGGCCGGGAGACCCAGTACTTC

D gene: TRBD2
J gene: TRBJ2-5
clone size: .
V gene: TRBV5-8
CDR3 protein: CASSTSGGAGETQYF
CDR3 DNA: TGTGCCAGCAGCACTAGCGGGGGGGCCGGGGAGACCCAGTACTTC

D gene: TRBD2
J gene: TRBJ2-2
clone size: .
V gene: TRBV6-2/TRBV6-3
CDR3 protein: CASSYGLAGGWTGELFF
CDR3 DNA: TGTGCCAGCAGTTACGGTTTGGCGGGGGGTTGGACCGGGGAGCTGTTTTTT

D gene: TRBD1
J gene: TRBJ2-3
clone size: .
V gene: TRBV5-4
CDR3 protein: CASSFGGQGPDTQYF
CDR3 DNA: TGTGCCAGCAGCTTTGGAGGACAGGGACCAGATACGCAGTATTTT

D gene: .
J gene: TRBJ2-5
clone size: .
V gene: TRBV7-2
CDR3 protein: CASSRFPGRAEETQYF
CDR3 DNA: TGTGCCAGCAGTCGATTCCCCGGCAGGGCGGAGGAGACCCAGTACTTC

D gene: .
J gene: TRBJ1-6
clone size: .
V gene: TRBV6-2/TRBV6-3
CDR3 protein: CASSYLGRDTSPLHF
CDR3 DNA: TGTGCCAGCAGTTACCTTGGGAGGGATACTTCACCCCTCCACTTT

D gene: TRBD2
J gene: TRBJ2-1
clone size: .
V gene: TRBV10-3
CDR3 protein: CAISGGLAGNEQFF
CDR3 DNA: TGTGCCATCAGTGGGGGACTAGCGGGAAATGAGCAGTTCTTC

D gene: .
J gene: TRBJ1-1
clone size: .
V gene: TRBV6-1
CDR3 protein: CASSDLGRGTEAFF
CDR3 DNA: TGTGCCAGCAGTGACCTCGGAAGGGGCACTGAAGCTTTCTTT

D gene: .
J gene: TRBJ2-3
clone size: once
V gene: TRBV18
CDR3 protein: CASSPGGGTDTQYF
CDR3 DNA: TGTGCCAGCTCACCTGGCGGGGGCACAGATACGCAGTATTTT

D gene: .
J gene: TRBJ2-4
clone size: once
V gene: TRBV2
CDR3 protein: CASSESKGGLAKNIQYF
CDR3 DNA: TGTGCCAGCAGTGAATCTAAGGGGGGGCTAGCCAAAAACATTCAGTACTTC

D gene: TRBD1
J gene: TRBJ1-2
clone size: large
V gene: TRBV7-6
CDR3 protein: CASSLYSGTGRFYGYTF
CDR3 DNA: TGTGCCAGCAGCTTATATTCCGGGACAGGGCGTTTTTATGGCTACACCTTC

D gene: .
J gene: TRBJ2-2
clone size: .
V gene: TRBV4-2
CDR3 protein: CASSQEEGAGELFF
CDR3 DNA: TGTGCCAGCAGCCAAGAAGAGGGGGCCGGGGAGCTGTTTTTT

D gene: .
J gene: TRBJ1-1
clone size: .
V gene: TRBV12-3/TRBV12-4
CDR3 protein: CASSFLAGEAFF
CDR3 DNA: TGTGCCAGCAGTTTCCTGGCAGGTGAAGCTTTCTTT

D gene: .
J gene: TRBJ2-5
clone size: .
V gene: TRBV7-2
CDR3 protein: CASSFGTGQETQYF
CDR3 DNA: TGTGCCAGCAGCTTTGGGACTGGCCAAGAGACCCAGTACTTC

D gene: TRBD2
J gene: TRBJ2-6
clone size: .
V gene: TRBV7-2
CDR3 protein: CASSHETSGGSGANVLTF
CDR3 DNA: TGTGCCAGCAGCCACGAAACTAGCGGGGGCTCTGGGGCCAACGTCCTGACTTTC

D gene: .
J gene: TRBJ2-7
clone size: .
V gene: TRBV20-1
CDR3 protein: CSASRLYEQYF
CDR3 DNA: TGCAGTGCTAGTCGTCTTTACGAGCAGTACTTC

D gene: .
J gene: TRBJ1-4
clone size: .
V gene: TRBV18
CDR3 protein: CASSPPQQGREKLFF
CDR3 DNA: TGTGCCAGCTCACCACCGCAGCAGGGAAGAGAAAAACTGTTTTTT

D gene: TRBD1
J gene: TRBJ2-2
clone size: .
V gene: TRBV7-9
CDR3 protein: CASSNYRGATGELFF
CDR3 DNA: TGTGCCAGCAGCAACTACAGGGGGGCGACCGGGGAGCTGTTTTTT

D gene: .
J gene: TRBJ2-7
clone size: .
V gene: TRBV10-1
CDR3 protein: CASRDKTYEQYF
CDR3 DNA: TGCGCCAGCAGGGACAAAACCTACGAGCAGTACTTC

D gene: TRBD2
J gene: TRBJ2-2
clone size: .
V gene: TRBV7-9
CDR3 protein: CASSLGGGRNTGELFF
CDR3 DNA: TGTGCCAGCAGCTTAGGGGGAGGGCGGAACACCGGGGAGCTGTTTTTT

D gene: .
J gene: TRBJ2-5
clone size: .
V gene: TRBV7-6
CDR3 protein: CASSLGGPQETQYF
CDR3 DNA: TGTGCCAGCAGCTTAGGGGGGCCACAAGAGACCCAGTACTTC

D gene: .
J gene: TRBJ1-5
clone size: once
V gene: TRBV5-5
CDR3 protein: CASSVGHNQGMTQHF
CDR3 DNA: TGTGCCAGCAGCGTAGGACATAACCAAGGGATGACCCAGCATTTT

D gene: .
J gene: TRBJ2-7
clone size: .
V gene: TRBV10-3
CDR3 protein: CAISDLSQGGSYEQYF
CDR3 DNA: TGTGCCATCAGTGATTTGTCTCAGGGTGGGTCCTACGAGCAGTACTTC

D gene: .
J gene: TRBJ1-5
clone size: .
V gene: TRBV7-2
CDR3 protein: CASSYGNWAQHF
CDR3 DNA: TGTGCCAGCAGCTACGGGAATTGGGCCCAGCATTTT

D gene: .
J gene: TRBJ2-7
clone size: .
V gene: TRBV5-4
CDR3 protein: CASRATGTPAYEQYF
CDR3 DNA: TGTGCCAGCAGGGCTACCGGGACTCCGGCCTACGAGCAGTACTTC

D gene: TRBD1
J gene: TRBJ1-1
clone size: once
V gene: TRBV18
CDR3 protein: CASSGTAQTEAFF
CDR3 DNA: TGTGCCAGCTCAGGGACAGCCCAGACTGAAGCTTTCTTT

D gene: TRBD1
J gene: TRBJ1-1
clone size: .
V gene: TRBV7-2
CDR3 protein: CASSLGTGDTEAFF
CDR3 DNA: TGTGCCAGCAGCTTAGGGACAGGGGACACTGAAGCTTTCTTT

D gene: TRBD1
J gene: TRBJ2-5
clone size: .
V gene: TRBV12-5
CDR3 protein: CASGLGTGVEETQYF
CDR3 DNA: TGTGCTAGTGGTTTGGGGACAGGGGTAGAAGAGACCCAGTACTTC

D gene: .
J gene: TRBJ2-2
clone size: .
V gene: TRBV6-1
CDR3 protein: CASSEEYTGELFF
CDR3 DNA: TGTGCCAGCAGTGAGGAGTACACCGGGGAGCTGTTTTTT

D gene: TRBD1
J gene: TRBJ2-3
clone size: .
V gene: TRBV28
CDR3 protein: CASSLLGQGSSTDTQYF
CDR3 DNA: TGTGCCAGCAGTTTATTGGGACAGGGGTCGAGCACAGATACGCAGTATTTT

D gene: TRBD2
J gene: TRBJ2-1
clone size: .
V gene: TRBV6-5
CDR3 protein: CASSYSGSSYNEQFF
CDR3 DNA: TGTGCCAGCAGCTATAGCGGGAGCTCCTACAATGAGCAGTTCTTC

D gene: .
J gene: TRBJ1-6
clone size: .
V gene: TRBV5-4
CDR3 protein: CASSSDTGSRFASPLHF
CDR3 DNA: TGTGCCAGCAGCTCGGACACAGGGAGTAGGTTCGCTTCACCCCTCCACTTT

D gene: TRBD1
J gene: TRBJ2-7
clone size: medium-sized
V gene: TRBV3-1/TRBV3-2
CDR3 protein: CASSQGTQGYEQYF
CDR3 DNA: TGTGCCAGCAGCCAGGGAACACAGGGGTACGAGCAGTACTTC

D gene: .
J gene: TRBJ1-1
clone size: .
V gene: TRBV4-3
CDR3 protein: CASSQSGSSRVNTEAFF
CDR3 DNA: TGCGCCAGCAGCCAATCGGGATCGTCCCGGGTGAACACTGAAGCTTTCTTT